These 21 T cell receptor beta chains originate from one sample sequenced in a study of T-cell memory formation after mild COVID-19. Using its own MiXCR run on the 5' RACE reads, TCRdb lists one record per CDR3 protein. The sample lists some 210,000 distinct CDR3 sequences; about 16% were seen once. Sequencing input: PBMCs or a T cell subset sorted from them (not recorded which). These receptors were taken from an adult woman who had mild COVID-19 (a few samples of this study predate the infection). Cell type and time point are not known.

This clonotype was seen a handful of times. The chain uses TRBV4-3 and TRBJ2-1; D unresolved. V dropped 1 base and J dropped 11 bases, with 12 bases sitting between them. Looked up from germline, CDR1 is LGHNA and CDR2 is YSLEER. The CDR3 runs 13 residues. The CDR3 spells CASSQGPPDQQFF. The CDR3 DNA reads TGCGCCAGCAGCCAAGGACCCCCGGATCAGCAGTTCTTC.

This clonotype has just a few counts. The genes are TRBV29-1 and TRBJ2-6, with 8 bases aligning to TRBD1. This CDR3 has 16 amino acids. J was trimmed by 0 bases and V by 3 bases; bases with no gene match: 4. CDR1 SQVTM and CDR2 ANQGSEA come from the germline V gene. The DNA for the CDR3 is TGCAGCGTTGAGGGGACAGGTTCCTCTGGGGCCAACGTCCTGACTTTC. The encoded protein is CSVEGTGSSGANVLTF.

This clonotype was counted only a few times. The V gene is TRBV10-3, the J gene TRBJ2-1; 7 bases are a match to TRBD1. Germline V gives CDR1 ENHRY, CDR2 SYGVKD. This CDR3 has 13 amino acids. Unmatched junction bases numbered 3, after V lost 10 bases and J lost 0 bases. This chain's CDR3 is CASGQVSYNEQFF. CDR3 sequence (DNA): TGTGCCAGCGGACAGGTCTCCTACAATGAGCAGTTCTTC.

V and J are TRBV6-1 and TRBJ2-1, with 8 positions matching TRBD2. Germline V lookup: CDR1 MNHNS, CDR2 SASEGT. The CDR3 consists of 13 residues. V trimming: 6 bases; J trimming: 7 bases; junction bases outside the gene matches: 5. The CDR3 DNA sequence: TGTGCCAGCAGGACGGGGGGGCTGAATGAGCAGTTCTTC. As protein: CASRTGGLNEQFF.

The chain combines TRBV6-1 with TRBJ2-7; 7 bases line up with TRBD2. The J segment lost 0 bases and the V segment lost 3 bases, leaving 8 bases of the junction unmatched. The CDR3 covers 16 residues. Germline CDR1 is MNHNS and CDR2 is SASEGT. CDR3 in amino acids: CASSDPAGRSSYEQYF. Written as DNA, the CDR3 is TGTGCCAGCAGTGACCCAGCGGGGAGAAGCTCCTACGAGCAGTACTTC.

The genes are TRBV5-1 and TRBJ1-2, with a possible D match to TRBD1 (5 bases). V was trimmed by 2 bases and J by 6 bases, leaving 14 bases between them. Germline values: CDR1 SGHRS, CDR2 YFSETQ. The CDR3 runs 14 residues. Written as DNA, the CDR3 is TGCGCCAGCAGCTTCCCGGGGGAGCGAAATGGCTACACCTTC. Its translation is CASSFPGERNGYTF. The full variable domain, with the rest looked up from reference TRBV5-1 and TRBJ1-2, is KAGVTQTPRYLIKTRGQQVTLSCSPISGHRSVSWYQQTPGQGLQFLFEYFSETQRNKGNFPGRFSGRQFSNSRSEMNVSTLELGDSALYLCASSFPGERNGYTFGSGTRLTVV.

The rearrangement links TRBV2 to TRBJ2-5; 8 nucleotides align to TRBD1. V gave up 4 bases and J gave up 4 bases; unmatched junction bases: 8. CDR1 and CDR2 (germline): SNHLY, FYNNEI. This CDR3 spans 15 amino acids. For the CDR3, the DNA is TGTGCCAGCAGTGGTATAACAGGGGGACGAGAGACCCAGTACTTC. Its protein product is CASSGITGGRETQYF. The full variable domain, its missing parts supplied by reference TRBV2 and TRBJ2-5, is EPEVTQTPSHQVTQMGQEVILRCVPISNHLYFYWYRQILGQKVEFLVSFYNNEISEKSEIFDDQFSVERPDGSNFTLKIRSTKLEDSAMYFCASSGITGGRETQYFGPGTRLLVL.

The rearrangement uses TRBV7-2 and TRBJ2-3; no clear D. V lost 4 bases and J 6 bases, leaving 8 bases between the germline ends. Germline CDR1 and CDR2: SGHTA and FQGNSA. The CDR3 covers 12 residues. CDR3 bases: TGTGCCAGCAGCTCGAGCAGGGATACGCAGTATTTT. Translating gives CASSSSRDTQYF. The entire variable domain, with the rest obtained from reference TRBV7-2 and TRBJ2-3, is as follows: GAGVSQSPSNKVTEKGKDVELRCDPISGHTALYWYRQSLGQGLEFLIYFQGNSAPDKSGLPSDRFSAERTGGSVSTLTIQRTQQEDSAVYLCASSSSRDTQYFGPGTRLTVL.

V and J are TRBV6-2 or TRBV6-3 and TRBJ2-3; TRBD1 matches at 9 bases. CDR3 length: 20 residues. With V trimmed by 2 bases and J by 6 bases, 21 bases remained unmatched. Germline V CDR1 and CDR2: MNHEY, SVGEGT. The CDR3 loop is CASSYPGTGFRSSGPDTQYF. CDR3 sequence (DNA): TGTGCCAGCAGTTACCCCGGGACAGGGTTTCGTTCATCGGGACCGGATACGCAGTATTTT.

This chain connects TRBV9 to TRBJ2-5; TRBD1 agrees at 7 bases. Unmatched junction bases numbered 5, after V lost 2 bases and J lost 4 bases. This CDR3 is 14 amino acids long. Germline assignment: CDR1 SGDLS and CDR2 YYNGEE. CDR3 coding DNA: TGTGCCAGCAGCGTCGGGACAGTCCTAGAGACCCAGTACTTC. Its translation: CASSVGTVLETQYF.

The V call is TRBV5-6, the J call TRBJ2-1; D is possibly TRBD1 (6 bases). From germline, CDR1 is SGHDT and CDR2 YYEEEE. Deletions cut 2 bases from V and 4 bases from J, with 19 bases between. The CDR3 is made up of 17 amino acids. CDR3 coding DNA: TGTGCCAGCAGCTTTGACAGGTCCCGAAGCTCATACAATGAGCAGTTCTTC. Residues: CASSFDRSRSSYNEQFF.

The chain has TRBV7-2 and TRBJ2-7; a possible D gene is TRBD2 (5 bases). The CDR3 extends over 15 amino acids. The germline V and J ends were trimmed by 1 base and 7 bases, with 17 bases remaining between them. The germline CDR1 and CDR2 sequences are SGHTA and FQGNSA. The CDR3 region is CASSLESAGLKEQYF. The CDR3 nucleotides are TGTGCCAGCAGCTTAGAATCGGCGGGTCTAAAGGAGCAGTACTTC. Looking up the rest from reference TRBV7-2 and TRBJ2-7 gives the full variable domain: GAGVSQSPSNKVTEKGKDVELRCDPISGHTALYWYRQSLGQGLEFLIYFQGNSAPDKSGLPSDRFSAERTGGSVSTLTIQRTQQEDSAVYLCASSLESAGLKEQYFGPGTRLTVT.

This clonotype occurred a few times. This chain links TRBV2 with TRBJ2-5; TRBD1 might be the D (6 bases). Germline loops: CDR1 SNHLY, CDR2 FYNNEI. The length of the CDR3 is 15 residues. The V end lost 6 bases, the J end lost 2 bases, and 16 bases lay between the germline ends. The CDR3, as DNA: TGTGCCAGCAGCGCCTCCCGGACAGCTCAAGAGACCCAGTACTTC. Protein: CASSASRTAQETQYF.

In regard to this clonotype: One junction end does not reproduce the germline sequence, and a read error may be involved. The V and J genes are TRBV6-5 and TRBJ2-7; D gene uncertain. This CDR3 has 13 amino acids. Looked up from germline, CDR1 is MNHEY and CDR2 is SVGAGI. CDR3 region: CASGEPPHYAQYF. The CDR3 nucleotides read TGTGCCTCGGGCGAGCCACCCCATTACGCGCAGTACTTC.

This clonotype has just a few counts. The V gene is TRBV11-1, the J gene TRBJ2-5; 14 bases match TRBD2. CDR1 SGHAT and CDR2 FQDESV come from the germline V gene (reference sequence). Germline trimming cut 5 bases from V and 7 bases from J; bases unmatched to any gene: 9. CDR3 size: 16 residues. This chain's CDR3 is CASSPGLAGGLGTQYF. The CDR3 DNA sequence: TGTGCCAGCAGCCCCGGACTAGCGGGGGGTCTTGGGACCCAGTACTTC.

The genes are TRBV7-2 and TRBJ1-1; no definite D call. Trimming left V 5 bases short and J 7 bases short, with 14 bases between. There are 13 residues in the CDR3. Germline CDR1 SGHTA, CDR2 FQGNSA. The CDR3 DNA reads as TGTGCCAGCAGCCATCACGGGTTGGGTGAAGCTTTCTTT. Translation gives CASSHHGLGEAFF. Full variable domain (missing parts from reference TRBV7-2 and TRBJ1-1): GAGVSQSPSNKVTEKGKDVELRCDPISGHTALYWYRQSLGQGLEFLIYFQGNSAPDKSGLPSDRFSAERTGGSVSTLTIQRTQQEDSAVYLCASSHHGLGEAFFGQGTRLTVV.

CDR3 DNA: TGTGCCAGCAGTTCTCCGCGATCTGGTGGGGCTGCCTATGGCTACACCTTC. It codes for CASSSPRSGGAAYGYTF. The chain is built from TRBV6-5 and TRBJ1-2; maybe TRBD1 (5 bases). Germline assignment: CDR1 MNHEY and CDR2 SVGAGI. The CDR3 contains 17 residues. The V end was cut by 4 bases, the J end by 4 bases, with 22 bases between.

The chain has TRBV7-9 and TRBJ2-4; 9 bases are shared with TRBD1. V lost 0 bases, J lost 8 bases, and 14 bases stayed unmatched. CDR1 is SEHNR, CDR2 FQNEAQ, per germline (reference sequence). The CDR3 contains 18 residues. In DNA form, the CDR3 reads TGTGCCAGCAGCTTAGCGAATATCAGGGACAGGGTATCGGACATTCAGTACTTC. It translates to CASSLANIRDRVSDIQYF. Combining the CDR3 with reference TRBV7-9 and TRBJ2-4 gives the whole variable domain DTGVSQNPRHKITKRGQNVTFRCDPISEHNRLYWYRQTLGQGPEFLTYFQNEAQLEKSRLLSDRFSAERPKGSFSTLEIQRTEQGDSAMYLCASSLANIRDRVSDIQYFGAGTRLSVL.

This clonotype has just a few counts. This chain connects TRBV19 to TRBJ2-1; the match to TRBD2 covers 13 bases. CDR3 length: 18 residues. Germline assignment: CDR1 LNHDA and CDR2 SQIVND (reference sequence). Trimming removed 6 bases from V and 2 bases from J; junction bases left unmatched: 10. The CDR3 sequence is CASRPGLAGVAPYNEQFF. The CDR3 bases are TGTGCCAGTAGGCCTGGACTAGCGGGAGTTGCCCCCTACAATGAGCAGTTCTTC.

The chain is built from TRBV7-3 and TRBJ2-1; 8 positions match TRBD2. J was trimmed by 8 bases and V by 1 base; bases with no gene match: 7. This CDR3 spans 15 amino acids. Germline V CDR1 and CDR2: SGHTA, FQGTGA. CDR3 sequence (DNA): TGTGCCAGCAGCTTAAGCCGCGGGAGGTTTCATGAGCAGTTCTTC. Protein product: CASSLSRGRFHEQFF.

The gene calls are TRBV7-9 and TRBJ2-7, with D possibly being TRBD1 (6 bases). The V gene lost 10 bases and the J gene lost 6 bases, with 19 bases spanning the gap. This CDR3 is built from 13 residues. Germline V gene data show CDR1 as SEHNR and CDR2 as FQNEAQ (reference sequence). The CDR3 protein is CATQGVAGLEQYF. Here the CDR3 DNA reads TGTGCCACACAGGGAGTTGCTGGTCTCGAGCAGTACTTC.